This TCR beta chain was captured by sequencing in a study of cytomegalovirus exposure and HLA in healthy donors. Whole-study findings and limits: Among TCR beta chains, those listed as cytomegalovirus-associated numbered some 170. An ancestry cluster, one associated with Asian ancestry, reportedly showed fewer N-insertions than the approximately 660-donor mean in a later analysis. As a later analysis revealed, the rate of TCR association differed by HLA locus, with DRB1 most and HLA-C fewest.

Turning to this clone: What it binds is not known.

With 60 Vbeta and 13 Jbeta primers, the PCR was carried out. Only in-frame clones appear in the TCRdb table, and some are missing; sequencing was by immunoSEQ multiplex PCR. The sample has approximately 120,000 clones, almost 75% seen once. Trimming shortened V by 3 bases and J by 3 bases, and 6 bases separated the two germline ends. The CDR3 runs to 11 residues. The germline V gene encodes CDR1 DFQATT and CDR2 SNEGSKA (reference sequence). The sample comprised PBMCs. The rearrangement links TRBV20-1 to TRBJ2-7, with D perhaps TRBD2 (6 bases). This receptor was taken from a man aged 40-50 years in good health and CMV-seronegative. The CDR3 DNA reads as TGCAGTGCTAGTAGCGGCTACGAGCAGTACTTC. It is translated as CSASSGYEQYF.